This TCR beta chain was obtained from a study of CD8 T cells in ankylosing spondylitis. Germline V gene data show CDR1 as MNHEY and CDR2 as SVGAGI. V was trimmed by 2 bases and J by 5 bases, leaving 12 bases between them. This CDR3 contains 14 residues. TCRdb reprocessed the 5' RACE reads via MiXCR and lists one record per CDR3 protein. In the table there are 25,000 to 35,000 distinct CDR3 sequences, less than 40% of which are singletons. Sequencing was done on a sample of synovial fluid, either unsorted or a sorted T cell fraction (not recorded which). The sequence came from a male donor with ankylosing spondylitis. The chain joins TRBV6-5 to TRBJ1-1, with D possibly being TRBD1 (5 bases). CDR3 loop: CASSYGALGTEAFF. In DNA form, the CDR3 reads TGTGCCAGCAGTTACGGGGCCCTGGGGACTGAAGCTTTCTTT.